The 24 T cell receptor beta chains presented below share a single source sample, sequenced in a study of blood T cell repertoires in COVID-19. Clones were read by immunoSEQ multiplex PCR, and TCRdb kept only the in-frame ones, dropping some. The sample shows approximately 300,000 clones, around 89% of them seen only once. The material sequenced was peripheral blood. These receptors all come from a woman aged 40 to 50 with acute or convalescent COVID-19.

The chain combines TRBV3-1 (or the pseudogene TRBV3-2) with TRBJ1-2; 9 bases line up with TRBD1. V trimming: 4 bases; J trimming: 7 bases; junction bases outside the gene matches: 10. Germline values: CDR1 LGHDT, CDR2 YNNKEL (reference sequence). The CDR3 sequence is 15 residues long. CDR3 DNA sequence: TGTGCCAGCAGCCCCTTAGTACAGGGGGCGCCTGGCTACACCTTC. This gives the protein CASSPLVQGAPGYTF.

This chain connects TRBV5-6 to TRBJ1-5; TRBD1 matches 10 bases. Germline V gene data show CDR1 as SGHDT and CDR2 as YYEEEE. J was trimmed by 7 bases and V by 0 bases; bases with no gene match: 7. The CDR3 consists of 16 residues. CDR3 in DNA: TGTGCCAGCAGCTTGGCTCTGACAGGGGGCTACCAGCCCCAGCATTTT. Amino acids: CASSLALTGGYQPQHF.

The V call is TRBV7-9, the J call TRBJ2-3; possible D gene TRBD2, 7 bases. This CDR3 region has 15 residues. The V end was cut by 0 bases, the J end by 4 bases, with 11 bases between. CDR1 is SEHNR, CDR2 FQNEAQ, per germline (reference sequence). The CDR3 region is CASSLAGGQSDTQYF. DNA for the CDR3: TGTGCCAGCAGCTTAGCGGGGGGGCAGTCAGATACGCAGTATTTT.

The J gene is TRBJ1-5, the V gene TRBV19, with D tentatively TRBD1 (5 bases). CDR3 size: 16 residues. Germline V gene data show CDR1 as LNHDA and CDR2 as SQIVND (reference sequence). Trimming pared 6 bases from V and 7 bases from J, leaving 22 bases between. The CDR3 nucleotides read TGTGCCAGTAGACCACCCCCCTCAGGGTCAAACCAGCCCCAGCATTTT. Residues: CASRPPPSGSNQPQHF.

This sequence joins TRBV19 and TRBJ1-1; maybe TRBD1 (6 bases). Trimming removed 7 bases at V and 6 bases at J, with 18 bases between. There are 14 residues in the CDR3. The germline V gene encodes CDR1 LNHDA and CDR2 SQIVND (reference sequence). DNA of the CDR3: TGTGCCAGTAACTCACAGGGAGGGGCCGCTGAAGCTTTCTTT. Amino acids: CASNSQGGAAEAFF.

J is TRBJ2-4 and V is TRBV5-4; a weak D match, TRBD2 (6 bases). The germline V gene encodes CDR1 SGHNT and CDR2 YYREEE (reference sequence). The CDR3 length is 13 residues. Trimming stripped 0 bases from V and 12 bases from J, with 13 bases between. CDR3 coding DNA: TGTGCCAGCAGCTTGGCCGAGGAGGGGCGTCAGTACTTC. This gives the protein CASSLAEEGRQYF.

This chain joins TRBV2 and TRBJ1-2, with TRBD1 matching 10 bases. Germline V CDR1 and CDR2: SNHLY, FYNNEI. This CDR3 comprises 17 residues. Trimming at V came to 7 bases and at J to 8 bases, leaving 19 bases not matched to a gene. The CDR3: CASIVTGGEEGILGYTF. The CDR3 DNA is TGTGCCAGCATCGTGACAGGGGGCGAGGAGGGTATTCTGGGCTACACCTTC.

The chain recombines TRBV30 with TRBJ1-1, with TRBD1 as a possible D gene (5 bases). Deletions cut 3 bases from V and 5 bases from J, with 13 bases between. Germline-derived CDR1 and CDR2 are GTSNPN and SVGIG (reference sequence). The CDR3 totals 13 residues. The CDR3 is CAWSRSGITEAFF. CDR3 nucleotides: TGTGCCTGGAGCAGGTCAGGGATTACTGAAGCTTTCTTT.

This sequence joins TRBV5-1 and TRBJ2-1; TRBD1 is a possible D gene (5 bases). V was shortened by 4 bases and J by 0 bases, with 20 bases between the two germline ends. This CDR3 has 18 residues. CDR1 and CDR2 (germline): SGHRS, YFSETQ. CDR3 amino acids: CASSDQGFYSGSYNEQFF. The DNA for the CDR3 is TGCGCCAGCAGCGACCAGGGTTTCTACTCGGGCTCCTACAATGAGCAGTTCTTC.

CDR3 sequence: CASSLEVGAAGYTF. The DNA for the CDR3 is TGCGCCAGCAGCTTGGAGGTAGGGGCAGCGGGCTACACCTTC. J is TRBJ1-2 and V is TRBV5-1, with a possible D match to TRBD1 (5 bases). The germline gives CDR1 SGHRS, CDR2 YFSETQ. Trimming left V 0 bases short and J 8 bases short, with 14 bases between. CDR3 length: 14 amino acids.

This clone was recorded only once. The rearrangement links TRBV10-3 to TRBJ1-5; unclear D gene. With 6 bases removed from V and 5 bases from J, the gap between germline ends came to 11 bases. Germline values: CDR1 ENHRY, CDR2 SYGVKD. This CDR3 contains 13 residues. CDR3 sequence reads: CAIRRGEDQPQHF. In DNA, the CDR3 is TGTGCCATCAGGCGCGGGGAGGATCAGCCCCAGCATTTT.

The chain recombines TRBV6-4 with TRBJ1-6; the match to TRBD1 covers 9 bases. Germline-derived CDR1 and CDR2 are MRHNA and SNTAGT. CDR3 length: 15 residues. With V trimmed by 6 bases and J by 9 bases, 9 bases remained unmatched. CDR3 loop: CASSKSTGGSSPLHF. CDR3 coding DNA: TGTGCCAGCAGCAAAAGTACAGGGGGCAGTTCACCCCTCCACTTT.

The CDR3 DNA is TGTGCCAGCAGTCCTTCGACAGTATACAATGAGCAGTTCTTC. This sequence encodes CASSPSTVYNEQFF. V usage is TRBV5-4 and J usage is TRBJ2-1; D is perhaps TRBD1 (5 bases). The V end lost 5 bases, the J end lost 4 bases, and 13 bases lay between the germline ends. CDR1 and CDR2 (germline): SGHNT, YYREEE (reference sequence). The CDR3 covers 14 residues.

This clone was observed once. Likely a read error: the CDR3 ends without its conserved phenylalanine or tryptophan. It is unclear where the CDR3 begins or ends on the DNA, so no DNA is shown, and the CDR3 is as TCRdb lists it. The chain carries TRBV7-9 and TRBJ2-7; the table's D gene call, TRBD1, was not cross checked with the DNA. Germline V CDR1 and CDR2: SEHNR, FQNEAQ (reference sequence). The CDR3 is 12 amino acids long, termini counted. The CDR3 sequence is CASSLATGQGIA.

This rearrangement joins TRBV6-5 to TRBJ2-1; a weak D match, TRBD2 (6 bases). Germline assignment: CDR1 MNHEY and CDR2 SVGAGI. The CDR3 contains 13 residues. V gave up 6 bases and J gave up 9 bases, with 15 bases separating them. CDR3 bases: TGTGCCAGCAGCCACTGGCCCGGGGGTGAGCAGTTCTTC. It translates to CASSHWPGGEQFF.

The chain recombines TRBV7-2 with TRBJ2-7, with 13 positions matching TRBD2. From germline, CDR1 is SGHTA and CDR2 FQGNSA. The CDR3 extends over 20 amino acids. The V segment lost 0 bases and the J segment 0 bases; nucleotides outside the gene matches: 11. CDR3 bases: TGTGCCAGCAGCTTAGCGAGACTAGCGGGGGGCCAAAGTAGCTCCTACGAGCAGTACGTC. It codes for CASSLARLAGGQSSSYEQYV.

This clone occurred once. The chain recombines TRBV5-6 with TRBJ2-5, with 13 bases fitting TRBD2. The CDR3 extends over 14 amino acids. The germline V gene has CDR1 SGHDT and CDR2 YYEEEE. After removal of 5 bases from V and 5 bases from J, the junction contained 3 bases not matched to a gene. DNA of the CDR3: TGTGCCAGCAGTGGGACTAGCGGGGAGGAGACCCAGTACTTC. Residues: CASSGTSGEETQYF.

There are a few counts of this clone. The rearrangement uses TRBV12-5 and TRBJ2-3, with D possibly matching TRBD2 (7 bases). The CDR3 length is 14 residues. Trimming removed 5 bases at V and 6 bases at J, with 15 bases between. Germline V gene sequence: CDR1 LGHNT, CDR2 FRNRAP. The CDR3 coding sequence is TGTGCTAGTGGTCGAACTGGGGGGGCCGATACGCAGTATTTT. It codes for CASGRTGGADTQYF.

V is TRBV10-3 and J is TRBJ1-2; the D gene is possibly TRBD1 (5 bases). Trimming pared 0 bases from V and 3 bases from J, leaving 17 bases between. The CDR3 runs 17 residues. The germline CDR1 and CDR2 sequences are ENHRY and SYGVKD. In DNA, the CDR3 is TGTGCCATCAGTGAGTCCACCTTGGGGGGGACTCACTATGGCTACACCTTC. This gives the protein CAISESTLGGTHYGYTF.

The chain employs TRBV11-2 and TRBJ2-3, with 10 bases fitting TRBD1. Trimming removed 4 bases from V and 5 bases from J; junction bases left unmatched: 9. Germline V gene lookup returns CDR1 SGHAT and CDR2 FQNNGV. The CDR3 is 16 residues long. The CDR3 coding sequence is TGTGCCAGCAGCTCTCCCGGGACAGGGGTAGAAGATACGCAGTATTTT. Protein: CASSSPGTGVEDTQYF.

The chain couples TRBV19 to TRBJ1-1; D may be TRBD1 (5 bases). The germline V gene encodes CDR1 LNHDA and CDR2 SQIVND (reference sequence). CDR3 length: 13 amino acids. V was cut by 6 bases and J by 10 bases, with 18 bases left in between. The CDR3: CASSPRTSLSAFF. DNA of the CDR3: TGTGCCAGTAGCCCTCGGACAAGCCTATCAGCTTTCTTT.

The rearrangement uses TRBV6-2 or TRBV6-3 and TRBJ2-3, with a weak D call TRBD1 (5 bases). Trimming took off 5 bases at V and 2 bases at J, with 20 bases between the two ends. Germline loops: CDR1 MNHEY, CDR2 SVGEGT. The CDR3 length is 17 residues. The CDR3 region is CASSVPSLIGDTDTQYF. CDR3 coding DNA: TGTGCCAGCAGTGTACCCTCCCTGATAGGGGACACAGATACGCAGTATTTT.

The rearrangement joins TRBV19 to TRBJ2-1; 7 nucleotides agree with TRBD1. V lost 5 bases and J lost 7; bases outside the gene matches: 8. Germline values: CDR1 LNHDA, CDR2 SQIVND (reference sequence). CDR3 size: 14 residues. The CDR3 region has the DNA TGTGCCAGTAGTGCCGGGACAGTAGTAAATGAGCAGTTCTTC. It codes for CASSAGTVVNEQFF.

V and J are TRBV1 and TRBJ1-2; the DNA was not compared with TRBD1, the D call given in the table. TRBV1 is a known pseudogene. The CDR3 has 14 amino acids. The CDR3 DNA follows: TGCACCAGCAGCTGCCGACAGGGGGCCCGCGGCTACACCTTC. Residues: CTSSCRQGARGYTF.